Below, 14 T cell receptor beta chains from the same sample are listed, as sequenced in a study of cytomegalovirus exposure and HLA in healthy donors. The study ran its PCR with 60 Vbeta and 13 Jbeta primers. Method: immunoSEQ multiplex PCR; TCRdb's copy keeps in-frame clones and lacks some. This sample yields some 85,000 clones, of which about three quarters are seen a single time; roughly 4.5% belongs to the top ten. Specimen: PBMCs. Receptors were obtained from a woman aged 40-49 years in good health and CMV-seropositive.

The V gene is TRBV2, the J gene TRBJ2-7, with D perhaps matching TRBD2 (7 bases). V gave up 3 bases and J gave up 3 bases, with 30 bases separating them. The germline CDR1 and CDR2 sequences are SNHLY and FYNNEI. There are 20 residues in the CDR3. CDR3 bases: TGTGCCAGCAGTGATGGTTTGTGGGGGGGGCTCGAGCGGGACGACTACGAGCAGTACTTC. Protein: CASSDGLWGGLERDDYEQYF.

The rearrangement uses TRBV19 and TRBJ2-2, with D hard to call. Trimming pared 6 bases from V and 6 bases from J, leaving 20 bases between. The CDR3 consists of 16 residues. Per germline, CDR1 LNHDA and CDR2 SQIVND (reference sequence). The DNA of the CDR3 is TGTGCCAGTAGCCCCTACAGCTCCCGAACACCCGGGGAGCTGTTTTTT. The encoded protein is CASSPYSSRTPGELFF.

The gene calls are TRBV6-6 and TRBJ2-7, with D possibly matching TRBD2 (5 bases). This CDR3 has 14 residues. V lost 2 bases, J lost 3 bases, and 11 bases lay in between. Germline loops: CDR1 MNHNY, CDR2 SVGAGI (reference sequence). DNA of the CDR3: TGTGCCAGCAGTTACGGACTGGCCCTCTACGAGCAGTACTTC. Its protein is CASSYGLALYEQYF.

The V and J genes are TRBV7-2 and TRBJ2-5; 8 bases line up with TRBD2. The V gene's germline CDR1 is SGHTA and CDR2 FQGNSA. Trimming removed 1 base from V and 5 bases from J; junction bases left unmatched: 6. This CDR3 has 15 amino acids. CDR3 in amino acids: CASSLDRGGWETQYF. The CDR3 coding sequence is TGTGCCAGCAGCTTAGATCGGGGGGGCTGGGAGACCCAGTACTTC.

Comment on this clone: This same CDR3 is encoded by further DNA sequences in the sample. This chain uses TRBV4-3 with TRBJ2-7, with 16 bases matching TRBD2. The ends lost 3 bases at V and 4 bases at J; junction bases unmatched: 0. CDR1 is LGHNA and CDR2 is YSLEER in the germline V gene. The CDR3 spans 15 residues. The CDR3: CASSQGLAGGYEQYF. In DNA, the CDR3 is TGCGCCAGCAGCCAGGGACTAGCGGGAGGGTACGAGCAGTACTTC.

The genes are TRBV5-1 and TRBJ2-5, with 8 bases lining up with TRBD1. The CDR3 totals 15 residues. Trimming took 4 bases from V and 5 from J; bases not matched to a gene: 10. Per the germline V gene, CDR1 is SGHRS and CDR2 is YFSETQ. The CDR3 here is CASSLYPGGVETQYF. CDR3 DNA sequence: TGCGCCAGCAGCCTCTACCCAGGGGGCGTGGAGACCCAGTACTTC.

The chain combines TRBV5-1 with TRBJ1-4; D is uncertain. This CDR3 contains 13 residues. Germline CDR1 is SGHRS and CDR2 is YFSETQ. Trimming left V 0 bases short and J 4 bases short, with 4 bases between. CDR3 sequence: CASSLALNEKLFF. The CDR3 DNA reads TGCGCCAGCAGCTTGGCCCTTAATGAAAAACTGTTTTTT.

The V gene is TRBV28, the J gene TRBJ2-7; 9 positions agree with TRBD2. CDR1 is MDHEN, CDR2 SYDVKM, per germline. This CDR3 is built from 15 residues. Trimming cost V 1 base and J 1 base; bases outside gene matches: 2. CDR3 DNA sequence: TGTGCCAGCAGTTTATCCAGCGGGGGGTCCTACGAGCAGTACTTC. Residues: CASSLSSGGSYEQYF.

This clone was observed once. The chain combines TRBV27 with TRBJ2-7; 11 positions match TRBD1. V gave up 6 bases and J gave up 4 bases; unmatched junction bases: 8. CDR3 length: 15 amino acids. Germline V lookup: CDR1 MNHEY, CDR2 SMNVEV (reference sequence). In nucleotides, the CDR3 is TGTGCCAGCAGAAGTCCGGGGACAGGGGGGTACGAGCAGTACTTC. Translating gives CASRSPGTGGYEQYF.

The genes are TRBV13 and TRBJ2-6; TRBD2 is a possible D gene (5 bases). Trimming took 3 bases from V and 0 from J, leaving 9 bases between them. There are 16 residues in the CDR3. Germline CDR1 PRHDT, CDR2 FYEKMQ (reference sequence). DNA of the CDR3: TGTGCCAGCAGCTTGTCCCGGGGCTCTGGGGCCAACGTCCTGACTTTC. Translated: CASSLSRGSGANVLTF.

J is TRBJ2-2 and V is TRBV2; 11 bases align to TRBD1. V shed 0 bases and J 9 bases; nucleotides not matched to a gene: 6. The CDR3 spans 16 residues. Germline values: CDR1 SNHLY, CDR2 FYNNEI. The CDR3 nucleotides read TGTGCCAGCAGTGAAGCAGGGACAGGGGGAGGTTGGGAGCTGTTTTTT. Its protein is CASSEAGTGGGWELFF.

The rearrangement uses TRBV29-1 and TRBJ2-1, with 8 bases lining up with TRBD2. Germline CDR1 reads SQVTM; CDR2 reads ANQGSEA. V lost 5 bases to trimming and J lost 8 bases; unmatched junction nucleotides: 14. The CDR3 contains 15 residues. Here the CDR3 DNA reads TGCAGCGTTTCTCAGGCGGGAGGTTTTTTGGATGAGCAGTTCTTC. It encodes CSVSQAGGFLDEQFF.

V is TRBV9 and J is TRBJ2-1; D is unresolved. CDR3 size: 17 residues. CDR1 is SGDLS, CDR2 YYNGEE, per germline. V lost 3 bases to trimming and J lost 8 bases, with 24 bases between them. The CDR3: CASSAQMVTDRFDEQFF. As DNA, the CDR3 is TGTGCCAGCAGCGCCCAGATGGTAACAGACCGGTTCGATGAGCAGTTCTTC.

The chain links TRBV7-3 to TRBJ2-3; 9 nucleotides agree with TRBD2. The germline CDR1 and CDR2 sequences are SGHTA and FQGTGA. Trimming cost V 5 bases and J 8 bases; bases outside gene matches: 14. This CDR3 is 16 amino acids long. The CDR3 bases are TGTGCCAGCAGCCCTTACACTGGGACTAGCTTTGGTACGCAGTATTTT. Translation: CASSPYTGTSFGTQYF. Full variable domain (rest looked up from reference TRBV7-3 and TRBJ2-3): GAGVSQTPSNKVTEKGKYVELRCDPISGHTALYWYRQSLGQGPEFLIYFQGTGAADDSGLPNDRFFAVRPEGSVSTLKIQRTERGDSAVYLCASSPYTGTSFGTQYFGPGTRLTVL.